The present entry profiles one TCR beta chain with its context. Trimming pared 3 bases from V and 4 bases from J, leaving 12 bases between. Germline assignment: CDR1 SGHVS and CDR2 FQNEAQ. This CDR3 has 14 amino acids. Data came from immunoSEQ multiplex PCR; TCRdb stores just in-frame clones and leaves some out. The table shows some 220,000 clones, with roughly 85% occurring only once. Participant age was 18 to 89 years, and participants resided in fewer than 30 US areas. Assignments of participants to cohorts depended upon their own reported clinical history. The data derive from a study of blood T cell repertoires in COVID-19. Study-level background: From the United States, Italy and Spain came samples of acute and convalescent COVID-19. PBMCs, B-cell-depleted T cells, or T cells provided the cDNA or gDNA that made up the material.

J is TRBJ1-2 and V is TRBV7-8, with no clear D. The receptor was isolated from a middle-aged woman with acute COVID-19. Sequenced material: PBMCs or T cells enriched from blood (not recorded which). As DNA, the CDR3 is TGTGCCAGCAGCTTTGGAGATCCCTCCTATGGCTACACCTTC. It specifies CASSFGDPSYGYTF.